These T cell receptor beta chains were read from a single sample in a study of T cell changes during pregnancy in multiple sclerosis. TCRdb keeps only in-frame clones here, not all; method: immunoSEQ multiplex PCR. The table records about 32,000 clones, 75% to 95% of them present only once. Sequencing used CD8+ T cells from peripheral blood mononuclear cells, obtained in the second trimester of pregnancy. Receptors originate from a female donor in good health, enrolled as a control in a pregnancy study. The CDR3 runs from the conserved cysteine through the conserved F or W. The order of the fields is J gene, D gene, V gene, clone size, CDR3 protein, CDR3 DNA. A D gene is named only where the DNA matches it firmly. Part of the rows lack a size; the others show once, few, many or a class for expanded clones.

J gene: TRBJ1-2; D gene: NA; V gene: TRBV16; clone size: NA; CDR3 protein: CASSQDRGVDYGYTF; CDR3 DNA: TGTGCCAGCAGCCAAGATCGGGGGGTGGACTATGGCTACACCTTC
J gene: TRBJ2-7; D gene: TRBD1; V gene: TRBV19; clone size: NA; CDR3 protein: CASEAGTGVREQYF; CDR3 DNA: TGTGCCAGTGAAGCCGGGACAGGGGTTCGCGAGCAGTACTTC
J gene: TRBJ2-2; D gene: NA; V gene: TRBV7-2; clone size: NA; CDR3 protein: CASSPAVAGTGELFF; CDR3 DNA: TGTGCCAGCAGCCCCGCGGTAGCTGGCACCGGGGAGCTGTTTTTT
J gene: TRBJ2-1; D gene: TRBD1; V gene: TRBV4-1; clone size: NA; CDR3 protein: CASSQATPDRDHNEQFF; CDR3 DNA: TGCGCCAGCAGCCAAGCCACTCCGGACAGGGACCACAATGAGCAGTTCTTC
J gene: TRBJ2-7; D gene: TRBD1; V gene: TRBV13; clone size: NA; CDR3 protein: CASSPTGTGIGEQYF; CDR3 DNA: TGTGCCAGCAGCCCCACCGGGACAGGAATAGGCGAGCAGTACTTC
J gene: TRBJ1-2; D gene: NA; V gene: TRBV6-6; clone size: NA; CDR3 protein: CASSQDTPNYGYTF; CDR3 DNA: TGTGCCAGCAGTCAGGACACACCTAACTATGGCTACACCTTC
J gene: TRBJ1-6; D gene: NA; V gene: TRBV2; clone size: once; CDR3 protein: CASSEAQGVGSPLHF; CDR3 DNA: TGTGCCAGCAGTGAAGCGCAAGGGGTGGGATCACCCCTCCACTTT
J gene: TRBJ2-3; D gene: NA; V gene: TRBV4-3; clone size: NA; CDR3 protein: CASSQGSRDTQYF; CDR3 DNA: TGCGCCAGCAGCCAAGGCTCGAGAGATACGCAGTATTTT
J gene: TRBJ1-1; D gene: NA; V gene: TRBV6-4; clone size: NA; CDR3 protein: CASSLDTNTEAFF; CDR3 DNA: TGTGCCAGCAGCCTTGACACGAACACTGAAGCTTTCTTT
J gene: TRBJ2-1; D gene: TRBD2; V gene: TRBV9; clone size: NA; CDR3 protein: CASSVVAGGGVGEQFF; CDR3 DNA: TGTGCCAGCAGCGTAGTGGCTGGCGGGGGGGTTGGTGAGCAGTTCTTC
J gene: TRBJ2-1; D gene: TRBD2; V gene: TRBV6-1; clone size: NA; CDR3 protein: CASSDWVAGANNEQFF; CDR3 DNA: TGTGCCAGCAGTGACTGGGTAGCGGGGGCCAACAATGAGCAGTTCTTC
J gene: TRBJ2-3; D gene: NA; V gene: TRBV4-3; clone size: NA; CDR3 protein: CASSQESGHSRTDTQYF; CDR3 DNA: TGCGCCAGCAGCCAAGAGTCCGGTCACTCTCGCACAGATACGCAGTATTTT
J gene: TRBJ2-1; D gene: TRBD2; V gene: TRBV4-2; clone size: NA; CDR3 protein: CASSQQIAGEYNEQFF; CDR3 DNA: TGTGCCAGCAGCCAACAAATAGCGGGGGAGTACAATGAGCAGTTCTTC
J gene: TRBJ1-1; D gene: NA; V gene: TRBV19; clone size: NA; CDR3 protein: CASRDLEGYEAFF; CDR3 DNA: TGTGCCAGTAGAGATTTAGAGGGATACGAAGCTTTCTTT
J gene: TRBJ2-5; D gene: TRBD2; V gene: TRBV9; clone size: once; CDR3 protein: CASSREGETQYF; CDR3 DNA: TGTGCCAGCTCGCGGGAGGGAGAGACCCAGTACTTC
J gene: TRBJ2-7; D gene: NA; V gene: TRBV6-1; clone size: NA; CDR3 protein: CASTTGYTIGQYF; CDR3 DNA: TGTGCCAGCACGACAGGATATACGATTGGGCAGTACTTC
J gene: TRBJ2-7; D gene: TRBD1; V gene: TRBV14; clone size: NA; CDR3 protein: CASSQGARGPSYEQYF; CDR3 DNA: TGTGCCAGCAGCCAAGGAGCGAGGGGGCCTTCCTACGAGCAGTACTTC
J gene: TRBJ2-5; D gene: TRBD1; V gene: TRBV5-1; clone size: NA; CDR3 protein: CARMTGGRETQYF; CDR3 DNA: TGCGCCAGGATGACAGGGGGAAGAGAGACCCAGTACTTC
J gene: TRBJ1-2; D gene: TRBD1; V gene: TRBV4-1; clone size: NA; CDR3 protein: CASSLRRTGEGGYTF; CDR3 DNA: TGCGCCAGCAGCCTAAGACGGACAGGGGAGGGAGGCTACACCTTC
J gene: TRBJ1-2; D gene: NA; V gene: TRBV9; clone size: NA; CDR3 protein: CASTIGAGTGIGGYTF; CDR3 DNA: TGTGCCAGCACCATAGGAGCGGGGACCGGCATTGGTGGCTACACCTTC
J gene: TRBJ2-5; D gene: NA; V gene: TRBV7-2; clone size: NA; CDR3 protein: CASSFRFGGQQETQYF; CDR3 DNA: TGTGCCAGCAGCTTTAGGTTTGGCGGGCAACAAGAGACCCAGTACTTC
J gene: TRBJ1-1; D gene: NA; V gene: TRBV11-2; clone size: NA; CDR3 protein: CASSFGGNTEAFF; CDR3 DNA: TGTGCCAGCAGCTTTGGCGGGAACACTGAAGCTTTCTTT
J gene: TRBJ2-5; D gene: NA; V gene: TRBV19; clone size: NA; CDR3 protein: CASRPKDRKETQYF; CDR3 DNA: TGTGCCAGTAGACCCAAGGACAGAAAAGAGACCCAGTACTTC
J gene: TRBJ2-4; D gene: TRBD1; V gene: TRBV7-3; clone size: once; CDR3 protein: CASSLLGTGKNIQYF; CDR3 DNA: TGTGCCAGCAGCTTATTAGGGACAGGGAAAAACATTCAGTACTTC
J gene: TRBJ2-7; D gene: NA; V gene: TRBV13; clone size: NA; CDR3 protein: CASSLRLRTYEQYF; CDR3 DNA: TGTGCCAGCAGCTTAAGACTCAGGACATACGAGCAGTACTTC
J gene: TRBJ1-2; D gene: TRBD1; V gene: TRBV4-3; clone size: NA; CDR3 protein: CASTRGKGGDFYGYTF; CDR3 DNA: TGCGCCAGTACCCGGGGAAAAGGGGGCGACTTCTATGGCTACACCTTC
J gene: TRBJ2-3; D gene: TRBD2; V gene: TRBV13; clone size: NA; CDR3 protein: CASSSPGGPTDTQYF; CDR3 DNA: TGTGCCAGCAGCTCCCCGGGAGGACCCACAGATACGCAGTATTTT
J gene: TRBJ2-1; D gene: TRBD2; V gene: TRBV5-4; clone size: NA; CDR3 protein: CASSLFRGGAYNEQFF; CDR3 DNA: TGTGCCAGCAGCTTGTTCCGGGGGGGGGCCTACAATGAGCAGTTCTTC
J gene: TRBJ2-1; D gene: TRBD1; V gene: TRBV5-6; clone size: NA; CDR3 protein: CASSLVWAGGSSSYNEQFF; CDR3 DNA: TGTGCCAGCAGCTTGGTTTGGGCAGGGGGCTCCAGCTCCTACAATGAGCAGTTCTTC
J gene: TRBJ2-3; D gene: TRBD1; V gene: TRBV30; clone size: NA; CDR3 protein: CAGFDRGSQYF; CDR3 DNA: TGTGCCGGATTCGACAGGGGTTCGCAGTATTTT
J gene: TRBJ1-2; D gene: TRBD1; V gene: TRBV9; clone size: NA; CDR3 protein: CASTNTDREYGYTF; CDR3 DNA: TGTGCCAGCACCAACACGGACAGGGAATATGGCTACACCTTC
J gene: TRBJ1-1; D gene: NA; V gene: TRBV25-1; clone size: few; CDR3 protein: CASSADRNAEAFF; CDR3 DNA: TGTGCCAGCAGTGCAGACAGGAATGCTGAAGCTTTCTTT
J gene: TRBJ1-3; D gene: NA; V gene: TRBV7-9; clone size: NA; CDR3 protein: CASSLDAGLGNTIYF; CDR3 DNA: TGTGCCAGCAGCTTAGATGCGGGGCTCGGAAACACCATATATTTT
J gene: TRBJ1-2; D gene: TRBD1; V gene: TRBV25-1; clone size: NA; CDR3 protein: CASSDPGQESYGYTF; CDR3 DNA: TGTGCCAGCAGTGATCCGGGACAGGAGAGCTATGGCTACACCTTC
J gene: TRBJ2-1; D gene: NA; V gene: TRBV6-5; clone size: NA; CDR3 protein: CASSSLISYNEQFF; CDR3 DNA: TGTGCCAGCAGTTCCCTAATCTCCTACAATGAGCAGTTCTTC
J gene: TRBJ2-2; D gene: TRBD1; V gene: TRBV29-1; clone size: once; CDR3 protein: CSVTGTGDTGELFF; CDR3 DNA: TGCAGCGTTACCGGGACAGGGGATACCGGGGAGCTGTTTTTT
J gene: TRBJ2-1; D gene: NA; V gene: TRBV6-5; clone size: NA; CDR3 protein: CASTRDGGSYNEQFF; CDR3 DNA: TGTGCCAGCACCCGAGATGGAGGATCCTACAATGAGCAGTTCTTC
J gene: TRBJ2-3; D gene: TRBD2; V gene: TRBV4-2; clone size: large; CDR3 protein: CASSQEIASGPRHTQYF; CDR3 DNA: TGTGCCAGCAGCCAAGAGATCGCTAGCGGTCCTAGGCATACGCAGTATTTT
J gene: TRBJ1-1; D gene: NA; V gene: TRBV11-1; clone size: NA; CDR3 protein: CASSAKGEGTEAFF; CDR3 DNA: TGTGCCAGCAGCGCAAAAGGGGAGGGCACTGAAGCTTTCTTT
J gene: TRBJ1-2; D gene: NA; V gene: TRBV7-9; clone size: once; CDR3 protein: CASSLDGNGYTF; CDR3 DNA: TGTGCCAGCAGCTTAGACGGGAATGGCTACACCTTC